This TCR beta chain derives from a study of control samples from healthy donors and cancer patients. Clones were read by immunoSEQ multiplex PCR, and TCRdb kept only the in-frame ones, dropping some. The table has roughly 130,000 clones, 85% to 95% seen once. CDR3 length equals 15 residues. Trimming left V 0 bases short and J 8 bases short, with 11 bases between. Germline assignment: CDR1 SGHVS and CDR2 FNYEAQ. The rearrangement joins TRBV7-6 to TRBJ1-6; D might be TRBD1 (5 bases). The specimen was PBMCs. This TCR was recovered from a man in his forties or fifties with head and neck cancer. CDR3 sequence: CASSLAGRADSPLHF. For the CDR3, the DNA is TGTGCCAGCAGCTTAGCAGGCAGGGCGGATTCACCCCTCCACTTT.